The 5 T cell receptor beta chains below come from one sample, sequenced in a study of T-cell reconstitution after alpha-beta-depleted transplantation in children. Using unique molecular identifiers, the investigators prepared the TCRbeta library. TCRdb reprocessed the PCR reads via MiXCR and lists one record per CDR3 protein. The sample yields about 980,000 distinct CDR3 sequences, about 31% seen once. The sequencing used PBMCs, mostly from graft donor cells, collected 360 days after TCRalphabeta/CD19-depleted stem cell transplant. The receptors shown here come from a boy under three years old who had a stem cell transplant for SCID, so the T cells may come from the graft donor.

This clonotype has ten or more counts. The V call is TRBV28, the J call TRBJ2-3, with D unresolved. Germline CDR1 reads MDHEN; CDR2 reads SYDVKM. Trimming took 3 bases from V and 2 from J, leaving 12 bases between them. The CDR3 length is 15 residues. The CDR3 coding sequence is TGTGCCAGCAGTTTTGTCGAGTGGGCCACAGATACGCAGTATTTT. Translated: CASSFVEWATDTQYF. The variable domain in full, with the rest retrieved from reference TRBV28 and TRBJ2-3, is DVKVTQSSRYLVKRTGEKVFLECVQDMDHENMFWYRQDPGLGLRLIYFSYDVKMKEKGDIPEGYSVSREKKERFSLILESASTNQTSMYLCASSFVEWATDTQYFGPGTRLTVL.

The chain combines TRBV20-1 with TRBJ2-1, with D perhaps matching TRBD1 (6 bases). Per germline, CDR1 DFQATT and CDR2 SNEGSKA (reference sequence). This CDR3 spans 15 amino acids. V lost 6 bases and J 3 bases, leaving 18 bases between the germline ends. Here the CDR3 DNA reads TGCAGTGCGAAACCCTCCGGGACATACTACAATGAGCAGTTCTTC. Translated: CSAKPSGTYYNEQFF.

V usage is TRBV7-2 and J usage is TRBJ1-2; TRBD1 is a possible D gene (5 bases). The V end lost 2 bases, the J end lost 8 bases, and 18 bases lay between the germline ends. Germline lookup yields CDR1 SGHTA and CDR2 FQGNSA. The CDR3 is made up of 15 amino acids. CDR3 DNA: TGTGCCAGCAGCTTATTAGGAGGGGCCGGGGGGGGCTACACCTTC. This translates into CASSLLGGAGGGYTF.

The gene calls are TRBV27 and TRBJ1-6, with 7 nucleotides matching TRBD1. After removal of 0 bases from V and 10 bases from J, the junction contained 6 bases not matched to a gene. The length of the CDR3 is 15 residues. CDR1 MNHEY and CDR2 SMNVEV come from the germline V gene (reference sequence). The CDR3: CASSLSYRGGSPLHF. Here the CDR3 DNA reads TGTGCCAGCAGTTTATCGTACAGGGGAGGCTCACCCCTCCACTTT.

This sequence joins TRBV5-1 and TRBJ2-5; 12 positions match TRBD2. The CDR3 is 15 amino acids. Trimming at V came to 0 bases and at J to 6 bases, leaving 3 bases not matched to a gene. CDR1 SGHRS and CDR2 YFSETQ come from the germline V gene. As DNA, the CDR3 is TGCGCCAGCAGCTTGGTAACTAGCGGGGGGCAGACCCAGTACTTC. It specifies CASSLVTSGGQTQYF.